These T cell receptor beta chains were read from a single sample in a study of CD8+CD57+ T cells in acquired aplastic anemia. MiXCR, run by TCRdb on the reads, gives a single entry per CDR3 protein. This table holds 250,000 to 350,000 distinct CDR3 sequences, under 60% found once. The sequenced sample consisted of sorted CD4+, CD8+, or CD8+CD57+ T cells (not recorded which) from PBMCs. These receptors all stem from a human donor with aplastic anemia. The CDR3 runs from the conserved cysteine through the conserved F or W. The D gene is left open where the match is weak.

cdr3_aa d_call v_call
CASSLVANQETQYF . TRBV7-2
CASTRAGANTEAFF . TRBV19
CSATRGDMPQPQHF TRBD1 TRBV20-1
CASSFSYEQYF . TRBV11-3
CASSTRLAGGADTQYF TRBD2 TRBV4-2
CACSSRLIRRVGNTIYF . TRBV7-6
CASSPRESYWYGYTIYF . TRBV7-2
CASSVDRQHTIYF . TRBV9
CASGLVQGGFQETQYF . TRBV12-5
CSARTGANTGELFF TRBD1 TRBV20-1
CASSPRDRPLFF . TRBV7-2
CASSDFEAFF . TRBV6-1
CASSSAGGTGNTIYF TRBD1 TRBV7-2
CASRMAASYEQYF . TRBV25-1
CASSSSWLAGGGTGELFF TRBD2 TRBV5-4
CASRTGPVGGPYGYTF . TRBV5-5
CSARDPSSYNTEAFF . TRBV20-1
CASSPTGTSGEQYF TRBD2 TRBV18
CSAARGQGIYNEQFF TRBD1 TRBV20-1
CATRTGPTATQYF . TRBV7-2
CASRKQGITNEKLFF . TRBV2
CASSLVAGLSGNTIYF . TRBV7-9
CSFGFEGGELFF . TRBV29-1
CASSDSTGNEQFF . TRBV2
CATSRDRGSYGYTF . TRBV15
CASSSPTDQPQHF . TRBV7-8
CASSSPGQGSPLHF TRBD1 TRBV7-2
CASSDIGRGRETQYF TRBD1 TRBV2
CASSAEGLPNQETQYF TRBD2 TRBV9
CSVAKNTEAFF . TRBV29-1
CASSIQGVSNQPQHF TRBD1 TRBV2
CATSDFNRDTGELFF . TRBV24-1
CASSLPTGAKDEQYF . TRBV12-3/TRBV12-4
CASSQIDLGQTPYGYTF . TRBV7-9
CASSFGSSYEQYF . TRBV7-8
CASSVGGGEQFF TRBD2 TRBV9
CASSLDVATNEKLFF . TRBV5-1
CAIGRGGTDTQYF TRBD2 TRBV6-6
CSARAGGSGNEQFF TRBD2 TRBV20-1
CSDSPGVRADTQYF . TRBV20-1
CASSQGAGGAVETQYF TRBD2 TRBV4-3
CASSELAGRDTEAFF . TRBV6-1
CSARSPGMNNSPLHF . TRBV20-1
CSVEGTGNTEAFF . TRBV29-1
CASSTRAAEGSSPLHF . TRBV5-5
CASSSRTGLAFF TRBD1 TRBV7-2
CAIRQGLDGYEQYF . TRBV12-3/TRBV12-4
CASSSRTNLSGNTIYF . TRBV7-9
CASSLFAQPQHF . TRBV28
CATTGPTSTFYEQYF . TRBV24-1
CASSLEALGGLYNEQFF . TRBV12-3/TRBV12-4
CASSAPRRNYTF . TRBV9
CTSRFAGDSPLHF . TRBV5-1
CASSLNIGVNTEAFF . TRBV5-1